Here is one TCR beta chain with its context. Data came from immunoSEQ multiplex PCR; TCRdb stores just in-frame clones and leaves some out. The sample shows about 17,000 clones, roughly nine tenths of them seen only once. The sample comes from a study of OX40 agonist ivuxolimab in advanced cancers. CDR1 and CDR2 (germline): GTSNPN, SVGIG (reference sequence). V was trimmed by 2 bases and J by 2 bases, leaving 16 bases between them. The CDR3 is 15 amino acids. Exclusion of a patient followed from autoimmune disease history or systemic immunosuppression. The chain uses TRBV30 and TRBJ2-7; D remains unclear. The sample here was CD4+ or CD8+ T cells sorted from blood, taken in a trial of the OX40 agonist ivuxolimab. The receptor comes from an adult with an advanced solid tumor such as melanoma, head and neck, liver or kidney cancer. CDR3 sequence: CAWSLGWIGPYEQYF. The CDR3 bases are TGTGCCTGGAGTCTAGGGTGGATAGGTCCCTACGAGCAGTACTTC.